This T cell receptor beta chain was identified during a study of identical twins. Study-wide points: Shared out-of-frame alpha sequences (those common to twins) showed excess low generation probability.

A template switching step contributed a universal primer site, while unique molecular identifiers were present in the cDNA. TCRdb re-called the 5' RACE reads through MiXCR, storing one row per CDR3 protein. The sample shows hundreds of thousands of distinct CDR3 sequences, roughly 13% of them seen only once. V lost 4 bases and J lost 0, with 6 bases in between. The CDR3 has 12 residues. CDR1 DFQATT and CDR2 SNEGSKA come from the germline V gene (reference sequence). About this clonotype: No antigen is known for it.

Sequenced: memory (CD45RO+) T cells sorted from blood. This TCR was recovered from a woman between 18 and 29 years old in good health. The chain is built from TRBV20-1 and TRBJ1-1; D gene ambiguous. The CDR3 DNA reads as TGCAGTGCTAAAGCGGTGAACACTGAAGCTTTCTTT. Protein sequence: CSAKAVNTEAFF.